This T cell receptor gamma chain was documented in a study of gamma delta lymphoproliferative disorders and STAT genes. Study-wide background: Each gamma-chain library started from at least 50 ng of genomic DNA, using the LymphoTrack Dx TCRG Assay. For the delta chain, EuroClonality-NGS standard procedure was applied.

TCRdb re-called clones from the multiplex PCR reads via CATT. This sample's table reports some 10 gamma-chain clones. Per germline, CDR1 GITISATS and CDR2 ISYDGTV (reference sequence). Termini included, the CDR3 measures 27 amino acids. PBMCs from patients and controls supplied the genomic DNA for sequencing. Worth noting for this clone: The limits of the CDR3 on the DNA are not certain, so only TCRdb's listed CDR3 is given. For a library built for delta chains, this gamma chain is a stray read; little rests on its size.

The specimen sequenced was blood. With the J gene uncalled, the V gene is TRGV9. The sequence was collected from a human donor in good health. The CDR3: CACDGPAGGSSSWDTRQMFFGTGIKLF.